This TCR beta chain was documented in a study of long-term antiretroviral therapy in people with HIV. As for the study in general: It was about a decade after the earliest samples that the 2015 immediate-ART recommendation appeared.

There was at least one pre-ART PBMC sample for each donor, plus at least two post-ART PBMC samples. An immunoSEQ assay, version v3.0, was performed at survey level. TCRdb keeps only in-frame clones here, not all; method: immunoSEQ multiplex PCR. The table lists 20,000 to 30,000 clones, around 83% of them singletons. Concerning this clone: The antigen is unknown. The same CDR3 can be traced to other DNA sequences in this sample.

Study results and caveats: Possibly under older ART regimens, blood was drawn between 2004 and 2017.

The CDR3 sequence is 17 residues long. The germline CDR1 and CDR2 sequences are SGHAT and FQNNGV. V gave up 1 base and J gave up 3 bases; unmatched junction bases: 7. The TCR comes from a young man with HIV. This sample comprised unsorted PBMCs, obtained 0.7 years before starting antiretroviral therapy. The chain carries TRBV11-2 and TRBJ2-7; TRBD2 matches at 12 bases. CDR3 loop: CASSLAPLAGGHYEQYF. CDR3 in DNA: TGTGCCAGCAGCTTAGCCCCCCTAGCGGGGGGGCACTACGAGCAGTACTTC.